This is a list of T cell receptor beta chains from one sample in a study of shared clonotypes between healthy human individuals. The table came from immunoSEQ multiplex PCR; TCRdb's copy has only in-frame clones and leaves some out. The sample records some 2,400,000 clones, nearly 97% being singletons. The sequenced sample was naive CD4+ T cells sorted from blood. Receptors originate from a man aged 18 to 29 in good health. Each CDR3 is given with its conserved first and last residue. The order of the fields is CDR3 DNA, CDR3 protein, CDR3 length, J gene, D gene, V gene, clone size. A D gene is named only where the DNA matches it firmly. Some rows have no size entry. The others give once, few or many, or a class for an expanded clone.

DNA: TGTGCCAGCTCACTACAGGTTCTAGCGGGAGACGGTGAGCAGTTCTTC
CDR3: CASSLQVLAGDGEQFF
length: 16
J: TRBJ2-1
D: TRBD2
V: TRBV18
size: NA

DNA: TGTGCCAGCAGCTTATTGGGGGCGCTGGGCTACACCTTC
CDR3: CASSLLGALGYTF
length: 13
J: TRBJ1-2
D: NA
V: TRBV7-9
size: NA

DNA: TGTGCCTGGAGCCCCAGGGGGAGCTATGGCTACACCTTC
CDR3: CAWSPRGSYGYTF
length: 13
J: TRBJ1-2
D: TRBD1
V: TRBV30
size: once

DNA: TGTGCCAGCAGCCCACAGGGGGCTTGGACAGATACGCAGTATTTT
CDR3: CASSPQGAWTDTQYF
length: 15
J: TRBJ2-3
D: TRBD1
V: TRBV11-2
size: NA

DNA: TGCAGCGCATTTCACCCTCTAGGACAGGGGAGATACACTGAAGCTTTCTTT
CDR3: CSAFHPLGQGRYTEAFF
length: 17
J: TRBJ1-1
D: TRBD1
V: TRBV29-1
size: NA

DNA: TGTGCCAGCAGCGTAGCCCCTATGGACTATGGCTACACCTTC
CDR3: CASSVAPMDYGYTF
length: 14
J: TRBJ1-2
D: NA
V: TRBV9
size: NA

DNA: TGTGCCAGCAGCAAAGTCCCTACAGGGAGTCCACCCTACGAGCAGTACTTC
CDR3: CASSKVPTGSPPYEQYF
length: 17
J: TRBJ2-7
D: NA
V: TRBV21-1
size: NA

DNA: TGTGCCAGCAGCTTAAGGGGAGACAATGAGCAGTTCTTC
CDR3: CASSLRGDNEQFF
length: 13
J: TRBJ2-1
D: NA
V: TRBV11-2
size: NA

DNA: TGTGCCAGCAGTGCCGGCGGGAAGGGTTGGAACACTGAAGCTTTCTTT
CDR3: CASSAGGKGWNTEAFF
length: 16
J: TRBJ1-1
D: NA
V: TRBV25-1
size: NA

DNA: TGTGCCAGCAGCTTGGCCCGGGACACCATATATTTT
CDR3: CASSLARDTIYF
length: 12
J: TRBJ1-3
D: NA
V: TRBV7-2
size: NA

DNA: TGTGCCAGCAGCTTAGATTCAGGGCAGCCCCAGCATTTT
CDR3: CASSLDSGQPQHF
length: 13
J: TRBJ1-5
D: NA
V: TRBV11-2
size: NA

DNA: TGTGCCATCACCGACGGGGGTATGAACTATGGCTACACCTTC
CDR3: CAITDGGMNYGYTF
length: 14
J: TRBJ1-2
D: NA
V: TRBV10-3
size: NA

DNA: TGTGCCAGCACAGTGGCACAAGAGACCCAGTACTTC
CDR3: CASTVAQETQYF
length: 12
J: TRBJ2-5
D: NA
V: TRBV7-9
size: NA

DNA: TGCGCCAGCAGCACCGACGGGACTAGCACAGATACGCAGTATTTT
CDR3: CASSTDGTSTDTQYF
length: 15
J: TRBJ2-3
D: NA
V: TRBV4-3
size: NA

DNA: TGCGCCAGCAGCTTGAGTAGCGCGACCACCGGGGAGCTGTTTTTT
CDR3: CASSLSSATTGELFF
length: 15
J: TRBJ2-2
D: NA
V: TRBV5-1
size: NA

DNA: TGTGCCAGCAGTCCACCCTCGGGAGGGGCAGATACGCAGTATTTT
CDR3: CASSPPSGGADTQYF
length: 15
J: TRBJ2-3
D: TRBD2
V: TRBV9
size: NA

DNA: TGTGCCAGCAGCGTAGGTCCTTTCACAGATACGCAGTATTTT
CDR3: CASSVGPFTDTQYF
length: 14
J: TRBJ2-3
D: NA
V: TRBV9
size: NA

DNA: TGTGCCAGCAGCCAAGACGCAGGGAGCCCCCTCTACAATGAGCAGTTCTTC
CDR3: CASSQDAGSPLYNEQFF
length: 17
J: TRBJ2-1
D: NA
V: TRBV4-2
size: NA

DNA: TGTGCCAGCAGCTTCATCTTCGCGGGCTCCTACGAGCAGTACTTC
CDR3: CASSFIFAGSYEQYF
length: 15
J: TRBJ2-7
D: NA
V: TRBV5-8
size: NA

DNA: TGTGCCAGCTCACCACTTAATCAGCCCCAGCATTTT
CDR3: CASSPLNQPQHF
length: 12
J: TRBJ1-5
D: NA
V: TRBV18
size: NA

DNA: TGTGCCAGCAGTCCGCGGGCTACTTTAAATTCACCCCTCCACTTT
CDR3: CASSPRATLNSPLHF
length: 15
J: TRBJ1-6
D: NA
V: TRBV27
size: NA

DNA: TGCGCCAGCAGCCAAGAAGGGACAGGGAAACTGTTTTTT
CDR3: CASSQEGTGKLFF
length: 13
J: TRBJ1-4
D: TRBD1
V: TRBV4-3
size: NA

DNA: TGTGCCAGCAGTGAGGCAGGGGGCTCTAACACCGGGGAGCTGTTTTTT
CDR3: CASSEAGGSNTGELFF
length: 16
J: TRBJ2-2
D: TRBD1
V: TRBV6-1
size: NA

DNA: TGCGCCAGCAGATCGACTAGCGGGTTCTACGAGCAGTACTTC
CDR3: CASRSTSGFYEQYF
length: 14
J: TRBJ2-7
D: TRBD2
V: TRBV5-1
size: once

DNA: TGCGCCAGCAGCTTTGCCGGCGGGGGGGCAGCTTACGAGCAGTACTTC
CDR3: CASSFAGGGAAYEQYF
length: 16
J: TRBJ2-7
D: TRBD2
V: TRBV5-1
size: NA

DNA: TGTGCCAGCAGCTTGACGGGCAAAGTGGGACAGGGTCACTACAATGAGCAGTTCTTC
CDR3: CASSLTGKVGQGHYNEQFF
length: 19
J: TRBJ2-1
D: TRBD1
V: TRBV5-8
size: NA

DNA: TGTGCCAGCAGGGTTACCGGGACATCAAGAAGCGAGCAGTACTTC
CDR3: CASRVTGTSRSEQYF
length: 15
J: TRBJ2-7
D: NA
V: TRBV27
size: NA

DNA: TGCAGCGTAGTAGACAAACCGGGACAGAACTATGGCTACACCTTC
CDR3: CSVVDKPGQNYGYTF
length: 15
J: TRBJ1-2
D: TRBD1
V: TRBV29-1
size: NA

DNA: TGTGCCAGCTCACCAATGTCAGGGCTGAACACTGAAGCTTTCTTT
CDR3: CASSPMSGLNTEAFF
length: 15
J: TRBJ1-1
D: NA
V: TRBV18
size: NA

DNA: TGTGCCAGCAGTTTACCACCCCTACGGGAGCTGTTTTTT
CDR3: CASSLPPLRELFF
length: 13
J: TRBJ2-2
D: NA
V: TRBV27
size: NA

DNA: TGTGCCAGCCGACAGGGGATCGTTTCTAATGAAAAACTGTTTTTT
CDR3: CASRQGIVSNEKLFF
length: 15
J: TRBJ1-4
D: TRBD1
V: TRBV6-5
size: NA

DNA: TGTGCCAGCAGGACTCTCCAGGCCAATTCACCCCTCCACTTT
CDR3: CASRTLQANSPLHF
length: 14
J: TRBJ1-6
D: NA
V: TRBV6-5
size: NA

DNA: TGTGCCAGCACCCAAGGTAGCGGTCCCGGGGAGACCCAGTACTTC
CDR3: CASTQGSGPGETQYF
length: 15
J: TRBJ2-5
D: NA
V: TRBV28
size: NA

DNA: TGCGCCAGCAGTAGAGAGACAGATACGCAGTATTTT
CDR3: CASSRETDTQYF
length: 12
J: TRBJ2-3
D: NA
V: TRBV5-1
size: NA

DNA: TGTGCCAGCTCACCGGGGCAGACGAACACCGGGGAGCTGTTTTTT
CDR3: CASSPGQTNTGELFF
length: 15
J: TRBJ2-2
D: NA
V: TRBV18
size: NA

DNA: TGTGCCAGCAGCCAGAGAGGGGGGGGCACAGATACGCAGTATTTT
CDR3: CASSQRGGGTDTQYF
length: 15
J: TRBJ2-3
D: NA
V: TRBV5-4
size: NA

DNA: TGTGCCAGCAGCCTAGGGTCACAGGGGAATCAGCCCCAGCATTTT
CDR3: CASSLGSQGNQPQHF
length: 15
J: TRBJ1-5
D: TRBD1
V: TRBV14
size: NA

DNA: TGTGCCAGCTCACCTGTCGCGACAGGGTACACTGAAGCTTTCTTT
CDR3: CASSPVATGYTEAFF
length: 15
J: TRBJ1-1
D: TRBD1
V: TRBV18
size: NA

DNA: TGTGCCAGCAGCTTAGGTCCCGCCCAGCAGTTCTTC
CDR3: CASSLGPAQQFF
length: 12
J: TRBJ2-1
D: NA
V: TRBV11-2
size: NA